Shown below are 14 T cell receptor beta chains from a single sample sequenced in a study of regulatory T cells in long-lasting Graves disease. Regarding time point: newly diagnosed GD, antithyroid drugs for less than 3 months. Extracted RNA from PBMCs served as the source of the TCR library. TCR beta libraries were built with iRepertoire HTBI primers and Arm-PCR of CDR3 regions. TCRdb itself ran the multiplex PCR reads through MiXCR, one entry per CDR3 protein. The sample holds roughly 520,000 distinct CDR3 sequences; 12% are singletons and the top ten take approximately 9%. Another study also made use of these data, one on T cells in Graves' hyperthyroidism and ophthalmopathy.

The sequenced sample was peripheral blood mononuclear cells (PBMCs), obtained at new diagnosis, from a patient treated with antithyroid drugs. Source of these receptors: a woman under 40 with Graves disease.

This clonotype was observed many times. V usage is TRBV20-1 and J usage is TRBJ1-2; 7 nucleotides match TRBD1. Trimming removed 5 bases from V and 8 bases from J; junction bases left unmatched: 11. The CDR3 sequence is 13 residues long. CDR1 and CDR2 (germline): DFQATT, SNEGSKA (reference sequence). CDR3 residues: CSAQGPDRRGYTF. The CDR3 region has the DNA TGCAGTGCTCAAGGTCCGGACAGGCGGGGCTACACCTTC.

The chain recombines TRBV28 with TRBJ1-2, with a tentative D call TRBD1 (6 bases). This CDR3 region has 14 residues. V dropped 6 bases and J dropped 8 bases, with 19 bases sitting between them. Germline CDR1 reads MDHEN; CDR2 reads SYDVKM. CDR3 in amino acids: CASSLPGGAQGYTF. In DNA, the CDR3 is TGTGCCAGCAGCCTGCCGGGGGGGGCCCAGGGCTACACCTTC.

This clonotype was seen a few times. The chain combines TRBV29-1 with TRBJ2-7; no definite D call. V lost 0 bases, J lost 3 bases, and 6 bases lay in between. The CDR3 spans 12 residues. CDR1 and CDR2 (germline): SQVTM, ANQGSEA. This CDR3 reads CSVEDRGYEQYF. The CDR3 DNA is TGCAGCGTTGAAGATCGTGGCTACGAGCAGTACTTC.

Only a few counts were recorded for this clonotype. This sequence may be a read error, since a much larger clone differs from it by one base. The chain links TRBV28 to TRBJ2-3, with 12 positions matching TRBD2. The CDR3 consists of 18 residues. Germline CDR1 MDHEN, CDR2 SYDVKM. CDR3: CASSFPVVPSGREDRQYF. In nucleotides, the CDR3 is TGTGCCAGCAGTTTCCCCGTGGTACCTAGCGGGAGGGAGGATAGGCAGTATTTT.

The chain combines TRBV29-1 with TRBJ1-5, with D possibly TRBD1 on 5 matching bases. The CDR3 is 13 residues long. Germline V gene sequence: CDR1 SQVTM, CDR2 ANQGSEA. With 6 bases removed from V and 2 bases from J, the gap between germline ends came to 11 bases. CDR3 protein: CSVQGGRNQPQHF. CDR3 in DNA: TGCAGCGTCCAGGGTGGCCGCAATCAGCCCCAGCATTTT.

This clonotype was observed a few times. The V gene is TRBV28, the J gene TRBJ1-1; TRBD1 might be the D (5 bases). Between the trimmed V and J ends, which lost 6 bases and 1 base, there was a span of 15 bases. The germline CDR1 and CDR2 sequences are MDHEN and SYDVKM. CDR3 size: 15 residues. The CDR3 nucleotides are TGTGCCAGCAGCTTACCCGGACACCCGAACACTGAAGCTTTCTTT. The encoded protein is CASSLPGHPNTEAFF.

This rearrangement joins TRBV30 to TRBJ1-2; D call uncertain. CDR3 length: 15 residues. Germline CDR1 GTSNPN, CDR2 SVGIG (reference sequence). Trimming removed 1 base from V and 5 bases from J, with 17 bases in between. CDR3 sequence (DNA): TGTGCCTGGAGTGCCCTACTTGGGTCACGGTATGGCTACACCTTC. Translating gives CAWSALLGSRYGYTF.

The rearrangement joins TRBV27 to TRBJ1-1; 7 bases are a match to TRBD1. From germline, CDR1 is MNHEY and CDR2 SMNVEV (reference sequence). Losses at the gene ends were 8 bases for V and 6 bases for J; bases not matched to a gene: 9. This CDR3 is built from 13 residues. As DNA, the CDR3 is TGTGCCAGCGACCGACAGGGCTACCCTGAAGCTTTCTTT. Protein product: CASDRQGYPEAFF.

This clonotype showed up many times. V is TRBV7-8 and J is TRBJ2-7; D is perhaps TRBD1 or TRBD2 (5 bases each). Germline V gene data show CDR1 as SGHVS and CDR2 as FQNEAQ. The CDR3 sequence is 14 residues long. Trimming left V 8 bases short and J 7 bases short, with 21 bases between. CDR3 DNA sequence: TGTGCCAGCCTACGAGGGCTAGGGGTGGGGGAGCAGTACTTC. This translates into CASLRGLGVGEQYF.

In its sample, this clonotype was seen many times. CDR3 region: CASSPVGVGEQYF. CDR3 DNA sequence: TGTGCCAGCAGCCCCGTGGGGGTTGGCGAGCAGTACTTC. The chain carries TRBV12-3 or TRBV12-4 and TRBJ2-7; D may correspond to TRBD1 or TRBD2 (5 bases each). The CDR3 consists of 13 residues. V shed 6 bases and J shed 6 bases, with 15 bases lying between them.

Ten or more counts support this clonotype. The rearrangement links TRBV3-1 to TRBJ2-7; no clear D. Per the germline V gene, CDR1 is LGHDT and CDR2 is YNNKEL (reference sequence). This CDR3 has 12 residues. Trimming shortened V by 1 base and J by 3 bases, and 4 bases separated the two germline ends. CDR3 in DNA: TGTGCCAGCAGCCAAGCTAACTACGAGCAGTACTTC. Translated: CASSQANYEQYF.

This clonotype came up many times. V is TRBV6-2 or TRBV6-3 and J is TRBJ2-1; 8 nucleotides line up with TRBD1. CDR3 length equals 11 residues. CDR1 and CDR2 from the germline V gene are MNHEY and SVGEGT. V dropped 10 bases and J dropped 5; count of bases not matched to a gene: 1. CDR3 in amino acids: CATDRDNEQFF. The CDR3 coding sequence is TGTGCCACGGACAGGGACAATGAGCAGTTCTTC.

The chain uses TRBV6-2 or TRBV6-3 and TRBJ1-5; perhaps TRBD1 as D (5 bases). This CDR3 has 14 residues. Germline-derived CDR1 and CDR2 are MNHEY and SVGEGT. V gave up 7 bases and J gave up 0 bases, with 10 bases separating them. The CDR3 region has the DNA TGTGCCAGCACCGGACAAACTAGCAATCAGCCCCAGCATTTT. Its translation is CASTGQTSNQPQHF.

This clonotype was counted a few times. This sequence joins TRBV28 and TRBJ2-1; D is possibly TRBD1 (6 bases). Germline CDR1 reads MDHEN; CDR2 reads SYDVKM. CDR3 length equals 12 residues. Trimming left V 6 bases short and J 7 bases short, with 10 bases between. The CDR3 DNA reads as TGTGCCAGCAGGGCCGACAGGAATGAGCAGTTCTTC. It yields the protein CASRADRNEQFF.